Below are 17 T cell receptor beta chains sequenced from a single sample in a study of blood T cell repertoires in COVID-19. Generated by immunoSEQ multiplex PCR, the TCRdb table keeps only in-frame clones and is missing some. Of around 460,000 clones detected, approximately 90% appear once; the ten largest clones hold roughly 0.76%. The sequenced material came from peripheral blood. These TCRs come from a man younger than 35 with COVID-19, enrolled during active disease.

CDR3 coding DNA: TGCAGCGTGGCGGACTTACTCAACACTCAGGAGCAGTACTTC. Translated: CSVADLLNTQEQYF. The genes are TRBV29-1 and TRBJ2-7; D perhaps matches TRBD2 (5 bases). Trimming stripped 6 bases from V and 7 bases from J, with 22 bases between. The germline gives CDR1 SQVTM, CDR2 ANQGSEA. The CDR3 extends over 14 amino acids.

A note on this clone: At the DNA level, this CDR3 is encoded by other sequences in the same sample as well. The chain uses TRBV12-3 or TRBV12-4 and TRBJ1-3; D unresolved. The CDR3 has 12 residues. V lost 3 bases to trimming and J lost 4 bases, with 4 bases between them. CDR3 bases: TGTGCCAGCAGTTTCCCGGGAAACACCATATATTTT. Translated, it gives CASSFPGNTIYF.

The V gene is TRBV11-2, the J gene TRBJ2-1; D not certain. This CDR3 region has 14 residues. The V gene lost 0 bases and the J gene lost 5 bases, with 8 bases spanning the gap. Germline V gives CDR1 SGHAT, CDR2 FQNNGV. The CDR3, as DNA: TGTGCCAGCAGCTTAGATGGCCCACACAATGAGCAGTTCTTC. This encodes CASSLDGPHNEQFF.

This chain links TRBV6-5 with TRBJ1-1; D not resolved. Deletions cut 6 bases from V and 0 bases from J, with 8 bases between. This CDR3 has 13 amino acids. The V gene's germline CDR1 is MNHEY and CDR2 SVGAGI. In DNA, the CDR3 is TGTGCCAGCAGCTCCCTCTTGAACACTGAAGCTTTCTTT. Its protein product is CASSSLLNTEAFF.

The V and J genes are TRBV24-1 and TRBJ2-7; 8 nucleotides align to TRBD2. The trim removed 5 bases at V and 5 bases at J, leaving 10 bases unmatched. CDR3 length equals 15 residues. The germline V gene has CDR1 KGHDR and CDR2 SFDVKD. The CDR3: CATSAASGQGNEQYF. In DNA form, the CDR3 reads TGTGCCACCAGTGCCGCTAGCGGGCAGGGCAACGAGCAGTACTTC.

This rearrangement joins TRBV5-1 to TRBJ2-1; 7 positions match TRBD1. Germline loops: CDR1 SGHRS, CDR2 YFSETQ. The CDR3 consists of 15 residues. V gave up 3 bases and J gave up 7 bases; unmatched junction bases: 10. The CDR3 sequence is CASSSLKGARNEQFF. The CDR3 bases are TGCGCCAGCAGCTCCCTTAAGGGGGCGCGTAATGAGCAGTTCTTC.

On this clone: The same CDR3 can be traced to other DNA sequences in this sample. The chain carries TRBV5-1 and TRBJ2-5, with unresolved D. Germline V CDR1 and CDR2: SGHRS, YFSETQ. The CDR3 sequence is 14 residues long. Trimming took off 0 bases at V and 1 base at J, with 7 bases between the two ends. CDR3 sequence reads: CASSLGTLQETQYF. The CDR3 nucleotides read TGCGCCAGCAGCTTGGGTACTCTCCAAGAGACCCAGTACTTC.

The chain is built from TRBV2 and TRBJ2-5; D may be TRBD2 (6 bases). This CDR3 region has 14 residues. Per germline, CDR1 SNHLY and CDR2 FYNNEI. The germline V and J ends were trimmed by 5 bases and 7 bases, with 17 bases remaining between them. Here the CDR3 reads CASSRLRDSSTQYF. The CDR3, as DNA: TGTGCCAGCAGTCGTCTCCGGGACTCTTCGACCCAGTACTTC.

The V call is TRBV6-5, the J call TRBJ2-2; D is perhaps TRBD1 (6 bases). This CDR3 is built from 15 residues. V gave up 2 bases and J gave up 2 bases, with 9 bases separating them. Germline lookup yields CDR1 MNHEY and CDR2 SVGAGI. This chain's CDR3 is CASSYDRRNTGELFF. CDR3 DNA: TGTGCCAGCAGTTACGACAGGCGTAACACCGGGGAGCTGTTTTTT.

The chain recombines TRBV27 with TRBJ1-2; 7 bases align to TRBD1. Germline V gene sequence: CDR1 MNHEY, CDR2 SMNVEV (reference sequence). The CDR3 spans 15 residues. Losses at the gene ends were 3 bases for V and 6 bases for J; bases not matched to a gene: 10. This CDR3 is CASSFHQGGPDGYTF. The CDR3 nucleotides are TGTGCCAGCAGTTTTCACCAGGGGGGTCCCGATGGCTACACCTTC.

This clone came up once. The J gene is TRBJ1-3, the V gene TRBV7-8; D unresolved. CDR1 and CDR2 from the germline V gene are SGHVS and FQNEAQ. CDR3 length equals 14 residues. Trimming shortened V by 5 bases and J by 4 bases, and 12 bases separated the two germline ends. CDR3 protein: CASSPEGAGNTIYF. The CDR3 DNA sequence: TGTGCCAGCAGCCCGGAGGGTGCCGGAAACACCATATATTTT. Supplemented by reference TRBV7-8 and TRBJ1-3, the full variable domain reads GAGVSQSPRYKVAKRGQDVALRCDPISGHVSLFWYQQALGQGPEFLTYFQNEAQLDKSGLPSDRFFAERPEGSVSTLKIQRTQQEDSAVYLCASSPEGAGNTIYFGEGSWLTVV.

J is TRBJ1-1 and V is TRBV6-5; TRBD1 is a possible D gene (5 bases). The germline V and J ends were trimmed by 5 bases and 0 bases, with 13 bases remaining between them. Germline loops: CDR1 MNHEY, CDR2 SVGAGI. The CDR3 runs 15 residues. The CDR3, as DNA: TGTGCCAGCAGTACTGCCCGACAGTTGAACACTGAAGCTTTCTTT. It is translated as CASSTARQLNTEAFF.

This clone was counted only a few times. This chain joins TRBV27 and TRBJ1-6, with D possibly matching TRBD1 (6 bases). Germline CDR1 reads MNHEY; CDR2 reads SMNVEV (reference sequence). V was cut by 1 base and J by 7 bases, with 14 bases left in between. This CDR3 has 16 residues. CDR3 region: CASSLFLDSRNSPLHF. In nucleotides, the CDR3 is TGTGCCAGCAGTTTATTCCTGGACAGCCGAAATTCACCCCTCCACTTT.

The CDR3 DNA sequence: TGTGCCAGCAGCTTATATAGGACAGGGGGTGACACTGAAGCTTTCTTT. This sequence encodes CASSLYRTGGDTEAFF. This chain links TRBV7-9 with TRBJ1-1; 10 bases line up with TRBD1. The CDR3 sequence is 16 residues long. The germline V gene has CDR1 SEHNR and CDR2 FQNEAQ (reference sequence). Unmatched junction bases numbered 6, after V lost 2 bases and J lost 3 bases.

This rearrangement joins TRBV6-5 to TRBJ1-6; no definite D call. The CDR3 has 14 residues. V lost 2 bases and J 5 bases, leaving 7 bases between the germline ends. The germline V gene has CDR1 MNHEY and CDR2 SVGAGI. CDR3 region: CASSYRSNNSPLHF. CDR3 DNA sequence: TGTGCCAGCAGTTACAGGAGTAATAATTCACCCCTCCACTTT.

This CDR3 reads CASSRDRTDEQYF. The CDR3, as DNA: TGTGCCAGCAGCCGGGACAGGACCGACGAGCAGTACTTC. The chain joins TRBV12-3 or TRBV12-4 to TRBJ2-7; TRBD1 aligns across 8 bases. This CDR3 is 13 amino acids long. With 6 bases clipped from V and 5 bases from J, the junction kept 6 bases outside the gene matches.

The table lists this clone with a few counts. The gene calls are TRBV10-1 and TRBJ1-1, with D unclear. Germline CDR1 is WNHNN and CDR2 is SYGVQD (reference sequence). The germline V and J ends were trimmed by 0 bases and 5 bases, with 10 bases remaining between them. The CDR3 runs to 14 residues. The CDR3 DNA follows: TGCGCCAGCAGTGAGTCGCCGGGGAAAACTGAAGCTTTCTTT. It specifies CASSESPGKTEAFF.